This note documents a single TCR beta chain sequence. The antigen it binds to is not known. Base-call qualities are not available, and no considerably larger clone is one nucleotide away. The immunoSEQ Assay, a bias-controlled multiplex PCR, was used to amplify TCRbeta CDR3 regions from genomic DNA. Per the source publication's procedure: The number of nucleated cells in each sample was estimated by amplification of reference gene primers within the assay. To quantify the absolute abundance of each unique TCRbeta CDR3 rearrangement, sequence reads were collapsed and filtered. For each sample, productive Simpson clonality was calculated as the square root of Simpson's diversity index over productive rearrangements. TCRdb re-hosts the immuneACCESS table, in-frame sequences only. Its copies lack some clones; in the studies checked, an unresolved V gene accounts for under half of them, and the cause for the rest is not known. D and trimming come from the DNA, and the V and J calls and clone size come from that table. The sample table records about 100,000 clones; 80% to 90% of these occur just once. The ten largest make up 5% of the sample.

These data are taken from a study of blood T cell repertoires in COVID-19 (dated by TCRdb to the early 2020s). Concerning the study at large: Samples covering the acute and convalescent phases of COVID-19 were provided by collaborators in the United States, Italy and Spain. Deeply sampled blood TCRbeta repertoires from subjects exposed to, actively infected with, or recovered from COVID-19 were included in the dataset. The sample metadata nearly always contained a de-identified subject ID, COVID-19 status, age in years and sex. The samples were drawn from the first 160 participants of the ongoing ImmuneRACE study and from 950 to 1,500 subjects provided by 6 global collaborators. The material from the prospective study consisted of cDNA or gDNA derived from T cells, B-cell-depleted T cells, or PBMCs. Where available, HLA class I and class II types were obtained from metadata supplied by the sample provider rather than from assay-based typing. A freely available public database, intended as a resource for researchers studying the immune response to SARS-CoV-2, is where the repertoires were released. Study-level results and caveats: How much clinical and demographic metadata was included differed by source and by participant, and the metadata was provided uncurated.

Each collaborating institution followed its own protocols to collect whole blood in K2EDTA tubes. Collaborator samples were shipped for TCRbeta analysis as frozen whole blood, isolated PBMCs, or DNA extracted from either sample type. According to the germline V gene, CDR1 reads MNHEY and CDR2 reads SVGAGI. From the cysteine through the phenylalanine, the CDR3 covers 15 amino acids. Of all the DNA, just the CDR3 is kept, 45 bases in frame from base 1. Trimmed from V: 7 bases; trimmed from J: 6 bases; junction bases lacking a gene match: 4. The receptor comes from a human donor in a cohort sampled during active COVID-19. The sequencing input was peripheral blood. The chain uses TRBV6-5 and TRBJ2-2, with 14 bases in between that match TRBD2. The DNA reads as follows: TGTGCCAGCATTCGGACTAGCGGGAGGTCCGGGGAGCTGTTTTTT. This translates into CASIRTSGRSGELFF.